Detailed here is one T cell receptor (beta chain). The antigen remains unidentified. Expressed TCRB transcripts got sequenced, as all isolated RNA was reverse transcribed. Sequencing of naive, central memory and regulatory T cell samples gave an average of around 4 million reads. Sequenced by immunoSEQ multiplex PCR; TCRdb stores in-frame clones only, minus some. The data contain 100,000 to 150,000 clones, 16% of them seen just once; the ten biggest clones take up around 2.5%. These data come from a study of beta chain features in type 1 diabetes. Study-level points and caveats: With patients and controls alike, PCR might favor shorter templates to an equal degree. Researchers reported that naive, central memory and Treg TCRB repertoires appeared more similar in patients than in healthy donors. Researchers report that Type 1 diabetes patients had moderately but significantly shorter TCRB CDR3s across all four CD4+ subsets.

With 7 bases removed from V and 5 bases from J, the gap between germline ends came to 9 bases. This CDR3 is 11 amino acids long. Germline CDR1 is SQVTM and CDR2 is ANQGSEA. The sequence was obtained from a man aged 30 to 45 with type 1 diabetes. Sequenced: central memory CD4+ T cells from blood. J is TRBJ2-1 and V is TRBV29-1; no firm D call. Here the CDR3 DNA reads TGCAGCGGGAACTTGAACAATGAGCAGTTCTTC. This encodes CSGNLNNEQFF.